The rows below give T cell receptor beta chains drawn from one sample of a study of CD8+ T cells in alopecia areata. Here immunoSEQ multiplex PCR was the method, and the copy in TCRdb shows in-frame clones only, minus some. The data show about 190,000 clones, roughly three fifths seen once. This sample comprised CD4+ T cells sorted from blood, obtained at week 4, from a patient treated with tofacitinib. These receptors all come from a human donor with alopecia areata. CDR3s include the opening cysteine and the closing phenylalanine or tryptophan. A D gene is named only where the DNA matches it firmly. Size is stated for part of the rows, as once, few or many counts, or as a class when the clone is expanded.

j_gene	abundance	v_gene	d_gene	CDR3nt	CDR3aa
TRBJ2-1	few	TRBV29-1	NA	TGCAGCGTTGTTCGATTGAGGAATGAGCAGTTCTTC	CSVVRLRNEQFF
TRBJ1-2	NA	TRBV30	TRBD1	TGTGCCTGGAGTAGAGACAGGGACTATGGCTACACCTTC	CAWSRDRDYGYTF
TRBJ1-1	NA	TRBV2	NA	TGTGCCAGCAACTCAGAGATGAACACTGAAGCTTTCTTT	CASNSEMNTEAFF
TRBJ2-7	few	TRBV7-2	NA	TGTGCCAGCAGAAAAGGGGGGGGAGCGACCGAGCAGTACTTC	CASRKGGGATEQYF
TRBJ2-5	NA	TRBV30	NA	TGTGCCTGGAGTGTAGCGGCAAACACCCAAGGGACCCAGTACTTC	CAWSVAANTQGTQYF
TRBJ2-7	once	TRBV7-9	NA	TGTGCCAGCAGCTTAGAGGGACTGGGGTCCTACGAGCAGTACTTC	CASSLEGLGSYEQYF
TRBJ2-7	few	TRBV6-6	NA	TGTGCCAGCAGGGAGGGCAGGTCCTACGAGCAGTACTTC	CASREGRSYEQYF
TRBJ2-1	NA	TRBV4-1	NA	TGCGCCAGCAGCCAAGATCCCGCGAGCTCCTACAATGAGCAGTTCTTC	CASSQDPASSYNEQFF
TRBJ2-2	few	TRBV7-2	NA	TGTGCCAGCAGCTTAGCGGTGGGGAGCTCGGGGGAGCTGTTTTTT	CASSLAVGSSGELFF
TRBJ2-6	few	TRBV5-6	NA	TGTGCCAGCAGCCCCCCCCGGGTTTCTGGGGCCAACGTCCTGACTTTC	CASSPPRVSGANVLTF
TRBJ1-2	NA	TRBV7-9	NA	TGTGCCAGCAGCCCAACATCCTATGGCTACACCTTC	CASSPTSYGYTF
TRBJ2-2	NA	TRBV29-1	TRBD2	TGCAGCGTCAATGGGCTAGCGGGAGGCCCCACCGGGGAGCTGTTTTTT	CSVNGLAGGPTGELFF
TRBJ1-1	NA	TRBV19	NA	TGTGCCAGTAGTATAAGGGGGGACACTGAAGCTTTCTTT	CASSIRGDTEAFF